This T cell receptor beta chain originates from a study of T-cell memory formation after mild COVID-19. For the study at large: In these data, TCR clusters were largely donor specific.

Study-wide results and limits: Later expanders leaned CD4+, whereas day 15 to 85 contracting clones were balanced CD4/CD8. CD4+ contracting clones lay mainly in CM and EM, CD8+ ones in EMRA. Second-wave clones that peaked on day 37 lacked confirmed SARS-CoV-2 specificity.

Using its own MiXCR run on the 5' RACE reads, TCRdb lists one record per CDR3 protein. The table shows 350,000 to 500,000 distinct CDR3 sequences, with 15% to 20% occurring only once. This clonotype showed up just a few times. Its antigen is unknown. Trimming took 2 bases from V and 5 from J, leaving 12 bases between them. The length of the CDR3 is 15 residues. From germline, CDR1 is LGHNA and CDR2 YSLEER. Sequencing was done on a sample of PBMCs or a T cell subset sorted from them (not recorded which). The sequence came from a man aged 18-30 years who had mild COVID-19 (a few samples of this study predate the infection). Cell type and time point are not known. J is TRBJ2-2 and V is TRBV4-3; possible D gene TRBD1, 5 bases. This chain's CDR3 is CASSQIGRDTGELFF. The DNA for the CDR3 is TGCGCCAGCAGCCAAATCGGCAGGGATACCGGGGAGCTGTTTTTT.